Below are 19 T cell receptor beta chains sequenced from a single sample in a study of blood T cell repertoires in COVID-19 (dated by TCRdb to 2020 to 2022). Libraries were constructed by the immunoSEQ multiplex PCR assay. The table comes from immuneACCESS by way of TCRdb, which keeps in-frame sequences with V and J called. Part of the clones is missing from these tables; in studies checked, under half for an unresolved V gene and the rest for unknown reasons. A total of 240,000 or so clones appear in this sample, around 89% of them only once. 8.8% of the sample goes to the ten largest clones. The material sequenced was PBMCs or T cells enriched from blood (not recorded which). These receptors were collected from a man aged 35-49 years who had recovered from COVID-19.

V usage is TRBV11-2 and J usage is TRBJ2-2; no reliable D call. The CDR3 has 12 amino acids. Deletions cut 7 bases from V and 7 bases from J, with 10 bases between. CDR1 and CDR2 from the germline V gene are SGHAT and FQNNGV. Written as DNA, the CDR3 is TGTGCCAGCACCGCGGATGGCGGGGAGCTGTTTTTT. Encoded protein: CASTADGGELFF. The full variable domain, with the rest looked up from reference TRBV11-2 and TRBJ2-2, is EAGVAQSPRYKIIEKRQSVAFWCNPISGHATLYWYQQILGQGPKLLIQFQNNGVVDDSQLPKDRFSAERLKGVDSTLKIQPAKLEDSAVYLCASTADGGELFFGEGSRLTVL.

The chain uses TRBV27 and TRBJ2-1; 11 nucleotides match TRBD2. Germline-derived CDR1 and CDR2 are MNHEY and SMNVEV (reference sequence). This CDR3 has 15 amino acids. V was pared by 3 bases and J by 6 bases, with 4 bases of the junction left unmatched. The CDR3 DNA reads TGTGCCAGCAGTTTTCAAACTAGCGGGAGCAATGAGCAGTTCTTC. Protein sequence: CASSFQTSGSNEQFF.

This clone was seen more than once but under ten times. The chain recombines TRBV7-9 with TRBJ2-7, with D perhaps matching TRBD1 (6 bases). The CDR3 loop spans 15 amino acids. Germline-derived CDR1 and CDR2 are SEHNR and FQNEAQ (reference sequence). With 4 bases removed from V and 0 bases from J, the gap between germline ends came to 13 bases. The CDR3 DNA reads TGTGCCAGCAGCTCCCCGGACAGTTTCTCCTACGAGCAGTACTTC. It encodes CASSSPDSFSYEQYF.

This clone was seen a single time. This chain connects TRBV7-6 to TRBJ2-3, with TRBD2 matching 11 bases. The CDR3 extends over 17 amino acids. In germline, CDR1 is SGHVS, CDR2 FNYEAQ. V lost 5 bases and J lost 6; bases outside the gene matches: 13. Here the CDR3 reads CASSLGTSGYLRDTQYF. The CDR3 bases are TGTGCCAGCAGCCTAGGGACTAGCGGTTACCTAAGGGATACGCAGTATTTT.

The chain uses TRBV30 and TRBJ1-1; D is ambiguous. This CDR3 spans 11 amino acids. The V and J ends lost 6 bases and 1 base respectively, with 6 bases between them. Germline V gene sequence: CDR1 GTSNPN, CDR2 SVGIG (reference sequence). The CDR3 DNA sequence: TGTGCCTGCGCAGGGAACACTGAAGCTTTCTTT. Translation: CACAGNTEAFF.

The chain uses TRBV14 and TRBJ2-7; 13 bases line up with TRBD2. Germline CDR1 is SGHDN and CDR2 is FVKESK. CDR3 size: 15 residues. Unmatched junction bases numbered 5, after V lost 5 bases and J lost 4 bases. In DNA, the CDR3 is TGTGCCAGCAGCGGACTAGCGGGAGAAAGGTACGAGCAGTACTTC. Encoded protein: CASSGLAGERYEQYF.

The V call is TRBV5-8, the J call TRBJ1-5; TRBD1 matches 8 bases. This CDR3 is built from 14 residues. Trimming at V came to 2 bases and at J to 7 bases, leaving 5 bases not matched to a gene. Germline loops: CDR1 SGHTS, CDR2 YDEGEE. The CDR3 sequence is CASSFTGGGQPQHF. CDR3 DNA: TGTGCCAGCAGCTTTACAGGGGGTGGGCAGCCCCAGCATTTT.

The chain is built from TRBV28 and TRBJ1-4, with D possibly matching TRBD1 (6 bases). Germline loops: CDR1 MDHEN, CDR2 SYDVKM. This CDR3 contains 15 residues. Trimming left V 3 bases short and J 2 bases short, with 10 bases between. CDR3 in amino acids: CASSLGGATNEKLFF. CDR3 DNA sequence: TGTGCCAGCAGTTTGGGGGGGGCGACTAATGAAAAACTGTTTTTT.

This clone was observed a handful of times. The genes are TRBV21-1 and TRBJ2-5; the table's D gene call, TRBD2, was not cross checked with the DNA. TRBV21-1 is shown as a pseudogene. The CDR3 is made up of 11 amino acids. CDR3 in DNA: TGTGCCAGCAGCCTCCACGGGACCCAGTACTTC. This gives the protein CASSLHGTQYF.

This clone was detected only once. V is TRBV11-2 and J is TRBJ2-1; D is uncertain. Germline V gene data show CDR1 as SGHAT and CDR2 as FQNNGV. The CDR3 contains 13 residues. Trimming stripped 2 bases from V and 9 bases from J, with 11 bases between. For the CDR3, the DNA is TGTGCCAGCAGCTTAAACTCCCTCGTTGAGCAGTTCTTC. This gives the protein CASSLNSLVEQFF. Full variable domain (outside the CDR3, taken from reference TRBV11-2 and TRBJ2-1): EAGVAQSPRYKIIEKRQSVAFWCNPISGHATLYWYQQILGQGPKLLIQFQNNGVVDDSQLPKDRFSAERLKGVDSTLKIQPAKLEDSAVYLCASSLNSLVEQFFGPGTRLTVL.

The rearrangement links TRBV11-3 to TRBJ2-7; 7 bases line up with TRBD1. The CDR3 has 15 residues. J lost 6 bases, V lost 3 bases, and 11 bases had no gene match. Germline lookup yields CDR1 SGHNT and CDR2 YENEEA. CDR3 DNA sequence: TGTGCCAGCAGCTTCGCCCCAGGGGGACATCTCGAGCAGTACTTC. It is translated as CASSFAPGGHLEQYF. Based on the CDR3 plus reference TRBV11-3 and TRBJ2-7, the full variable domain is EAGVVQSPRYKIIEKKQPVAFWCNPISGHNTLYWYLQNLGQGPELLIRYENEEAVDDSQLPKDRFSAERLKGVDSTLKIQPAELGDSAVYLCASSFAPGGHLEQYFGPGTRLTVT.

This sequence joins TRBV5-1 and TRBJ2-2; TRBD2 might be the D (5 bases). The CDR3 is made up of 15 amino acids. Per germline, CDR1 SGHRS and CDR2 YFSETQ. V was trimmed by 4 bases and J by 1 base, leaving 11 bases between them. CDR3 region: CASSRGSKNTGELFF. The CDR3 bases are TGCGCCAGCAGCCGGGGATCGAAGAACACCGGGGAGCTGTTTTTT.

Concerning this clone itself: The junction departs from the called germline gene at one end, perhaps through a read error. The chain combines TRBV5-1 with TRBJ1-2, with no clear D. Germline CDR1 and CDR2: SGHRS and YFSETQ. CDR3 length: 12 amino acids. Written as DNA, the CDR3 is TGCGCCAGCAGCCTCGGAGACTATGACTACACCTTC. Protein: CASSLGDYDYTF.

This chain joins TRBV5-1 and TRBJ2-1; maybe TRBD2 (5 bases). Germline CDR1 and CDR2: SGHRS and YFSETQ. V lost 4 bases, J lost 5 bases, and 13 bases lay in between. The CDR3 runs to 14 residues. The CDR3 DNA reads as TGCGCCAGCAGCATGTACGGGGAACACAATGAGCAGTTCTTC. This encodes CASSMYGEHNEQFF.

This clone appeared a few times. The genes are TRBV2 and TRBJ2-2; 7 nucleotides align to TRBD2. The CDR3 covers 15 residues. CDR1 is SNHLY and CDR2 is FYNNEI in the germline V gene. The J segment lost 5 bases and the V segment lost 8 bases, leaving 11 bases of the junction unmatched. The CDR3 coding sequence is TGTGCCAGCGCGATTGGCGGGAGCTGGACCGGGGAGCTGTTTTTT. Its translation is CASAIGGSWTGELFF.

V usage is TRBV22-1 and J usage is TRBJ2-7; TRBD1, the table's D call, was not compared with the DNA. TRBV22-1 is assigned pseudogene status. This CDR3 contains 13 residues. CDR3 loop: CPGSARDREEQYF. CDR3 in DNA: TGTCCTGGGAGCGCACGGGACAGGGAGGAGCAGTACTTC.

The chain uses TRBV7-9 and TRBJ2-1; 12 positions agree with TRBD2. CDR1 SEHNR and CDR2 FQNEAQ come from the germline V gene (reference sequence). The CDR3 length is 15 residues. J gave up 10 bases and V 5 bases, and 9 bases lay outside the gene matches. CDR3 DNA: TGTGCCAGCAGCCGCCCGAGGACTAGCGGGGAAGAGCAGTTCTTC. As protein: CASSRPRTSGEEQFF.

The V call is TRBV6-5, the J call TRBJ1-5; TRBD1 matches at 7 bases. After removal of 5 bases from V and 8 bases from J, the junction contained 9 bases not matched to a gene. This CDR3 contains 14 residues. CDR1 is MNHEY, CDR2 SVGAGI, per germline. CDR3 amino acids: CASSSPRGNEPQHF. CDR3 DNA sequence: TGTGCCAGCAGTAGCCCCAGGGGGAACGAGCCCCAGCATTTT.

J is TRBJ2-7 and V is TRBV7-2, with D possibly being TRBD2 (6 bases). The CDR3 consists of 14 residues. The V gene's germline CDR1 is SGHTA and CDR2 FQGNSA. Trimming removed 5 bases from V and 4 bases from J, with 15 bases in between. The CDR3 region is CASSQGGSRYEQYF. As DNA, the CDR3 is TGTGCCAGCAGCCAAGGAGGGTCCCGATACGAGCAGTACTTC.